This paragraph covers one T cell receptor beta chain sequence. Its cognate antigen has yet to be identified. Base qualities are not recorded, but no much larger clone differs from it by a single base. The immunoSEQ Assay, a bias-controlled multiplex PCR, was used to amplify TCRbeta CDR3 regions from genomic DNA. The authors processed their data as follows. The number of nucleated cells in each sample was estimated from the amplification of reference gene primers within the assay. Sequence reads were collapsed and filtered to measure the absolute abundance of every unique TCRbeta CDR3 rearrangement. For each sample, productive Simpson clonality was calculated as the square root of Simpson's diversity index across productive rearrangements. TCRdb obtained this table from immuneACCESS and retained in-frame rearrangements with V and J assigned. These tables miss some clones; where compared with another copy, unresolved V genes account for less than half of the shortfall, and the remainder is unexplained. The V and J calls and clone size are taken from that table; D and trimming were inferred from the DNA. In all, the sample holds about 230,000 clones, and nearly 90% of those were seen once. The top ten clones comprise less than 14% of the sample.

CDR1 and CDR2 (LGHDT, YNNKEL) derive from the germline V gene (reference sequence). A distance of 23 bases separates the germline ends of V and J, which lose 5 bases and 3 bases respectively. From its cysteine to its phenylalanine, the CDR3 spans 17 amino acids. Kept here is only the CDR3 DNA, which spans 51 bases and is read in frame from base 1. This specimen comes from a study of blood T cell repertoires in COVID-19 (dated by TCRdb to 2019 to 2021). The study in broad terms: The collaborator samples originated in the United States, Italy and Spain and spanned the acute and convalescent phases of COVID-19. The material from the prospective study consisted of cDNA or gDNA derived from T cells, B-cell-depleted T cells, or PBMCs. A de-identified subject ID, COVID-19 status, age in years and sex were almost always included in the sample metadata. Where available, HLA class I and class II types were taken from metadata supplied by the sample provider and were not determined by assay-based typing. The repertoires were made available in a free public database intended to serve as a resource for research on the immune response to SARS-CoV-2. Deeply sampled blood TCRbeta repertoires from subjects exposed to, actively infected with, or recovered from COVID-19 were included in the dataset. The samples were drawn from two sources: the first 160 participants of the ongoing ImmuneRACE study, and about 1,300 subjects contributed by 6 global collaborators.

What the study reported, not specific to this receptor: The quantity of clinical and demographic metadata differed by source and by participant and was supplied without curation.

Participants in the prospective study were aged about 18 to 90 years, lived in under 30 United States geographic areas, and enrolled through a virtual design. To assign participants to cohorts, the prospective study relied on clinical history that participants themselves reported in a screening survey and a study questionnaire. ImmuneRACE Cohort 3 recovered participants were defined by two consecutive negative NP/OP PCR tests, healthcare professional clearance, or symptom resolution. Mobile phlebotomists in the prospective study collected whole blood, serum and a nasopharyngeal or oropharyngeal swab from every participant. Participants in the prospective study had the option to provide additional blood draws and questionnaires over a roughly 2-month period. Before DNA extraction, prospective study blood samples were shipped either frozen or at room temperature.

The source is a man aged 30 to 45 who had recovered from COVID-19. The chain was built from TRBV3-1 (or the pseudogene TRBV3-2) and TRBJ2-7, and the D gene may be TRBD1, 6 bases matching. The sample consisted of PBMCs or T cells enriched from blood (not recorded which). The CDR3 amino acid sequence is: CASSSQSFTGTIYEQYF. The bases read TGTGCCAGCAGCTCACAATCATTCACCGGGACAATCTACGAGCAGTACTTC.